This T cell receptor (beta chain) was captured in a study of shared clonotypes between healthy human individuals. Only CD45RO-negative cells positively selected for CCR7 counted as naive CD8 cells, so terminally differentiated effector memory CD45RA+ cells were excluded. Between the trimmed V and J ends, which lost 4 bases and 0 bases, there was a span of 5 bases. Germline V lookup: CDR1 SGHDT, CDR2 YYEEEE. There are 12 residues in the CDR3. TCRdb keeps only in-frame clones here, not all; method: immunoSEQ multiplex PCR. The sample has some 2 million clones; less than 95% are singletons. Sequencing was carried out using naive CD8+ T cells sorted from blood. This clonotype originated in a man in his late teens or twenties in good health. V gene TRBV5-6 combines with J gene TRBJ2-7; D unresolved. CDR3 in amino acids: CASSPNSYEQYF. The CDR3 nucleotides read TGTGCCAGCAGCCCCAACTCCTACGAGCAGTACTTC.